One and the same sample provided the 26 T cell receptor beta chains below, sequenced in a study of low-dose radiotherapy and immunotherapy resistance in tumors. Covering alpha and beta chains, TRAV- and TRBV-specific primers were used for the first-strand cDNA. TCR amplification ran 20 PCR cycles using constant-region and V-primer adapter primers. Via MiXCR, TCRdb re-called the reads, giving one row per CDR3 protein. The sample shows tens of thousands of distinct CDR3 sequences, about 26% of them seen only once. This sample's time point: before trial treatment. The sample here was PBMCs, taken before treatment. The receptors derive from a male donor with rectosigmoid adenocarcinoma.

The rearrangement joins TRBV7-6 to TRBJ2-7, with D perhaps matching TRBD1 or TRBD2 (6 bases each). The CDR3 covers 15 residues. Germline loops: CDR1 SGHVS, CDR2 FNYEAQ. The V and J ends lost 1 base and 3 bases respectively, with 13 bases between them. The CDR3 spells CASSLEGGSGYEQYF. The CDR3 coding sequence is TGTGCCAGCAGCTTAGAGGGGGGTTCGGGCTACGAGCAGTACTTC.

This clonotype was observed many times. This CDR3 is CASSPWDTQYF. CDR3 nucleotides: TGTGCCAGCAGCCCATGGGATACGCAGTATTTT. The V gene is TRBV7-9, the J gene TRBJ2-3, with D hard to call. The germline gives CDR1 SEHNR, CDR2 FQNEAQ (reference sequence). Trimming removed 5 bases from V and 6 bases from J, with 6 bases in between. This CDR3 is built from 11 residues.

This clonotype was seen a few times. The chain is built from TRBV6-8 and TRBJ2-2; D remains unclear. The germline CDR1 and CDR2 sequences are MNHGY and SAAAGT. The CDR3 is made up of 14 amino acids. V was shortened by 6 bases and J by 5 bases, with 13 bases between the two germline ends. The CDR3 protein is CASRQSSLTGELFF. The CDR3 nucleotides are TGTGCCAGCAGACAATCGTCTTTAACCGGGGAGCTGTTTTTT.

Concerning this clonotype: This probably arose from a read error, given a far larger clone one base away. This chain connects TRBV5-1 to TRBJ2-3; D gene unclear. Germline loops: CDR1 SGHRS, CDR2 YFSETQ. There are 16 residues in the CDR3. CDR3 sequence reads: CASSLLPGSSTDSQYF. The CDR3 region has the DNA TGTGCCAGCAGCTTGTTACCCGGCTCAAGCACAGATTCGCAGTATTTT. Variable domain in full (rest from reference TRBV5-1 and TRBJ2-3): KAGVTQTPRYLIKTRGQQVTLSCSPISGHRSVSWYQQTPGQGLQFLFEYFSETQRNKGNFPGRFSGRQFSNSRSEMNVSTLELGDSALYLCASSLLPGSSTDSQYFGPGTRLTVL.

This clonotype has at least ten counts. CDR3 in DNA: TGTGCCAGCAGATCTACCATGAACACCGGGGAGCTGTTTTTT. Its translation: CASRSTMNTGELFF. The chain employs TRBV12-3 or TRBV12-4 and TRBJ2-2; D unclear. V dropped 6 bases and J dropped 1 base, with 9 bases sitting between them. This CDR3 has 14 amino acids.

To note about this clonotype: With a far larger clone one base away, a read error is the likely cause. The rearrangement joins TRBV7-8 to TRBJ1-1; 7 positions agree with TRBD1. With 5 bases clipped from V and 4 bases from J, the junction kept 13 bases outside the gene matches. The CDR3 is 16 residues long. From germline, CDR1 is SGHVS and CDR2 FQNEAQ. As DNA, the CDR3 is TGTGCCAGCAGCCAACCATTACGACAGGGAGGCACTGAAGCTTTCTTT. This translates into CASSQPLRQGGTEAFF.

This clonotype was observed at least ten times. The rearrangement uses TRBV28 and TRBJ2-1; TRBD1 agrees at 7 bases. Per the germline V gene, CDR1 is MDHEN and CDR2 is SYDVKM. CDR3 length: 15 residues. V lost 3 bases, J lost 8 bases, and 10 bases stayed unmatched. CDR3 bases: TGTGCCAGCAGTTTCACCGGGACAGACACCGATGAGCAGTTCTTC. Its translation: CASSFTGTDTDEQFF.

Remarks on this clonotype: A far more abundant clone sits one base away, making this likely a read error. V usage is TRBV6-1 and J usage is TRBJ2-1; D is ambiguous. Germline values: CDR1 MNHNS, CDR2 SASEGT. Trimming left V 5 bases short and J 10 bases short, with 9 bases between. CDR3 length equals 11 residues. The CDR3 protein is CASSSEYEQFF. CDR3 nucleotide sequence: TGTGCCAGCAGTTCAGAATACGAGCAGTTCTTC.

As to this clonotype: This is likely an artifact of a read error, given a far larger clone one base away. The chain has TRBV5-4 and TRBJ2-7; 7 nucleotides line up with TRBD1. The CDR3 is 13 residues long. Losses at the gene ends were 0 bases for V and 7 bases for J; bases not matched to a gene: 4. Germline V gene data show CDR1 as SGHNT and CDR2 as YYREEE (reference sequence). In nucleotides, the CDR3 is TGTGCCAGCAGCTTGGCCAACAGGGGTGAGCAGTACTTC. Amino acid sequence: CASSLANRGEQYF.

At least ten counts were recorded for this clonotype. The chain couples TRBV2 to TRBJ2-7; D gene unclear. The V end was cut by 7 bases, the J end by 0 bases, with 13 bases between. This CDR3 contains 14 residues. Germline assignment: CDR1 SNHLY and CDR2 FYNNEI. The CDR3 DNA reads TGTGCCAGCACCGAGAGGCCAAGCTCCTACGAGCAGTACTTC. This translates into CASTERPSSYEQYF.

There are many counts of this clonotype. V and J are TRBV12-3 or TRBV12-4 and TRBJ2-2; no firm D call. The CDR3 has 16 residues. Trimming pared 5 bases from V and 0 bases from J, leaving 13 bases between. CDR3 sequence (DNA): TGTGCCAGCAGTGTGCGCGGACCTCCGAACACCGGGGAGCTGTTTTTT. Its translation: CASSVRGPPNTGELFF.

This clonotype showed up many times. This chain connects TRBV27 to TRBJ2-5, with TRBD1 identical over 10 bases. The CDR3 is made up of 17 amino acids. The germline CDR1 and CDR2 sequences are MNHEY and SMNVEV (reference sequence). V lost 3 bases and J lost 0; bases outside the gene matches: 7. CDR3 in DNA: TGTGCCAGCAGTTTGGGGCCGGGACAGGGGTACCAAGAGACCCAGTACTTC. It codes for CASSLGPGQGYQETQYF.

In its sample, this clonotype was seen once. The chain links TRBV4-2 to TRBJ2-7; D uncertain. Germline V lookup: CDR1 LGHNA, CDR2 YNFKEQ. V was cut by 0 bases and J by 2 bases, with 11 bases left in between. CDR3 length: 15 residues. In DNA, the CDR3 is TGTGCCAGCAGCCAAGATCTAGGACGCCCCTACGAGCAGTACTTC. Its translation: CASSQDLGRPYEQYF.

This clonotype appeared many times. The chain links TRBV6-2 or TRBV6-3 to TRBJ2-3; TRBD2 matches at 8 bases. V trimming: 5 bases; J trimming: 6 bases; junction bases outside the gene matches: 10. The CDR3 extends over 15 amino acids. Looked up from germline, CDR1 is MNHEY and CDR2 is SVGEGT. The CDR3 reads CASSDYSGSPDTQYF. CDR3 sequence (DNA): TGTGCCAGCAGTGATTACAGCGGGAGCCCCGATACGCAGTATTTT.

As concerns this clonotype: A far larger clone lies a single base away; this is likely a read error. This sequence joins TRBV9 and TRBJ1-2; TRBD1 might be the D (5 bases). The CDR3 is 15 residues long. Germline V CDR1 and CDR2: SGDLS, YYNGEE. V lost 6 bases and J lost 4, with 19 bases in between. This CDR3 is CASTLTVSGTYGYTF. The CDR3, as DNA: TGTGCCAGCACCTTGACCGTCTCGGGGACCTATGGCTACACCTTC.

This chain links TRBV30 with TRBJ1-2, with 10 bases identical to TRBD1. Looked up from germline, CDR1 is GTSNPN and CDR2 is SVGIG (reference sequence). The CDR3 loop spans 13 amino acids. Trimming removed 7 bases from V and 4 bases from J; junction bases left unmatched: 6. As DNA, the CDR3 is TGTGCCTTTATAGGACAGGGGGGCTATGGCTACACCTTC. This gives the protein CAFIGQGGYGYTF.

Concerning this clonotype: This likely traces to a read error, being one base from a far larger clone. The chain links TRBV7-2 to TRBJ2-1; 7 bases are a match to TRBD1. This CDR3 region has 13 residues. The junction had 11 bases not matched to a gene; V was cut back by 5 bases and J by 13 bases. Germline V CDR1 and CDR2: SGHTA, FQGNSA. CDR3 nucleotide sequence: TGTGCCAGCAGCAAAGGGGGCGTGGAGACCCAGTTCTTC. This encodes CASSKGGVETQFF.

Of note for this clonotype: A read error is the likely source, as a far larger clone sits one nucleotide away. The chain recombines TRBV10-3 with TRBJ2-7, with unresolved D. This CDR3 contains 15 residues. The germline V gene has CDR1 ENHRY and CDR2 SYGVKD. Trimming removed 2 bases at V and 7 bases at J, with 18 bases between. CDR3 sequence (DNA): TGTGCCATCAGTGAGGGCCCTCCCAATTACAATGAGCAGTACTTC. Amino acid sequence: CAISEGPPNYNEQYF.

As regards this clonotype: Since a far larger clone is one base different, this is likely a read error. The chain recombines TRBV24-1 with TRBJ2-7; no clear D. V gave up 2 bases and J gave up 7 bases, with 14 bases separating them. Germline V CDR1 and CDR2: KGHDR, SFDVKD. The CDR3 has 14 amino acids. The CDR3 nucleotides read TGTGCCACCAGTGATTACTCCGAATTCAATGAGCAGTACTTC. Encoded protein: CATSDYSEFNEQYF.

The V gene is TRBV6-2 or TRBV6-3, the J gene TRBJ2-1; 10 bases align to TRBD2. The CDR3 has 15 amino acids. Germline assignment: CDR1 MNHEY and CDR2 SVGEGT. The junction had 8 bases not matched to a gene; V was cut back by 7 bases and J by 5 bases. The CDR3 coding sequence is TGTGCCAGCACGGCTAGCGGGAGTGTTGACAATGAGCAGTTCTTC. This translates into CASTASGSVDNEQFF.

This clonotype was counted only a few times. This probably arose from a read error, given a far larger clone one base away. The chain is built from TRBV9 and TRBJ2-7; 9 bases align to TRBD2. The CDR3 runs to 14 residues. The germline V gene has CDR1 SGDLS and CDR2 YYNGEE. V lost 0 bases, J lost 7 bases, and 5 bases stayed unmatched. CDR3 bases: TGTGCCAGCAGCGTAGGTAGCGGGAGTAATGAGCAGTACTTC. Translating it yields CASSVGSGSNEQYF.

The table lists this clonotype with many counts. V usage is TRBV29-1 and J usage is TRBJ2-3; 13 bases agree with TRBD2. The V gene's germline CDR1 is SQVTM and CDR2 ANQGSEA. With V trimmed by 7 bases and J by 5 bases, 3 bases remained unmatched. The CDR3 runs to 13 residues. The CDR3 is CSAGTSGIDTQYF. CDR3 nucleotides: TGCAGCGCGGGGACTAGCGGGATAGATACGCAGTATTTT.

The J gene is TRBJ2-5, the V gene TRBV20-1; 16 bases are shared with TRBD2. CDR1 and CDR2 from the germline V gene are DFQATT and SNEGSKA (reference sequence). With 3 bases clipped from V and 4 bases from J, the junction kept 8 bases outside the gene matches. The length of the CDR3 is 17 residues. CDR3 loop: CSARGTSGRAGTETQYF. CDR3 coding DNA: TGCAGTGCTAGGGGGACTAGCGGGAGGGCCGGCACAGAGACCCAGTACTTC.

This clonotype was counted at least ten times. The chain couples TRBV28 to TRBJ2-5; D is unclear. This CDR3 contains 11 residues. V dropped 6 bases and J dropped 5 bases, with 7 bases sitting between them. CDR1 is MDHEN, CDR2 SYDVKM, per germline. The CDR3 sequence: CASSLRETQYF. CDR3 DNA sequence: TGTGCCAGCAGCCTCCGGGAGACCCAGTACTTC.

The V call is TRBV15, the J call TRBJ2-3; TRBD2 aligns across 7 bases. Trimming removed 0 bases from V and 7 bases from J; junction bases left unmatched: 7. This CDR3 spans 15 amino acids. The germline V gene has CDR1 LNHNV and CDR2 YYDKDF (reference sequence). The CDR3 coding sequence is TGTGCCACCAGCAGAGAATCTGGGGACTACAATACGCAGTATTTT. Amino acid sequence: CATSRESGDYNTQYF.

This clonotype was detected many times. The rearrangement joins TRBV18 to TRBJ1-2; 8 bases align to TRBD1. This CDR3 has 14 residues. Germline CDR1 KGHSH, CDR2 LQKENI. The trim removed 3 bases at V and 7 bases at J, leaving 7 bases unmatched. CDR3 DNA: TGTGCCAGCTCACCGGGTACAGGGGGTACTGGCTACACCTTC. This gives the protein CASSPGTGGTGYTF.